This T cell receptor (beta chain) was captured by sequencing in a study of T cells in localized non-small cell lung cancer. This CDR3 has 14 amino acids. Trimming removed 1 base from V and 4 bases from J, with 8 bases in between. The V gene's germline CDR1 is MNHEY and CDR2 SMNVEV (reference sequence). Clones were read by immunoSEQ multiplex PCR, and TCRdb kept only the in-frame ones, dropping some. This table holds 15,000 to 20,000 clones, approximately 83% found once. The sequenced sample was peripheral blood, obtained before any cancer treatment. This sequence was found in a man aged 40 to 69 with stage I lung adenocarcinoma. This chain joins TRBV27 and TRBJ2-1; D not certain. The CDR3 DNA reads as TGTGCCAGCAGTTTATTATCAGGTTACAATGAGCAGTTCTTC. Translation gives CASSLLSGYNEQFF.